The 24 T cell receptor beta chains below all came from one sample that was sequenced in a study of blood T cells in healthy people across ages. The second PCR ran about 6 to 11 cycles with a sample-barcoded 5' primer and J-beta primers. TCRdb passed the 5' RACE reads through MiXCR, listing each CDR3 protein once. The table includes around 800,000 distinct CDR3 sequences, around 62% detected once. Specimen: blood. The receptors were gathered from a man younger than 40 in good health.

The gene calls are TRBV9 and TRBJ2-3; D unresolved. This CDR3 is built from 13 residues. V dropped 4 bases and J dropped 5 bases, with 11 bases sitting between them. Germline lookup yields CDR1 SGDLS and CDR2 YYNGEE. Written as DNA, the CDR3 is TGTGCCAGCAGCCCCCGACGATTAGATACGCAGTATTTT. Its translation is CASSPRRLDTQYF.

V is TRBV7-6 and J is TRBJ1-6; D is undetermined. Germline V gene lookup returns CDR1 SGHVS and CDR2 FNYEAQ. The CDR3 consists of 14 residues. The V and J ends lost 5 bases and 7 bases respectively, with 12 bases between them. CDR3 bases: TGTGCCAGCAGCCCAGTGGGGTGGAATTCACCCCTCCACTTT. Protein sequence: CASSPVGWNSPLHF.

Only a few counts were recorded for this clonotype. The rearrangement links TRBV29-1 to TRBJ2-1, with unresolved D. The CDR3 loop spans 12 amino acids. Germline V CDR1 and CDR2: SQVTM, ANQGSEA. V shed 1 base and J shed 6 bases, with 7 bases lying between them. The CDR3 sequence is CSVEATSNEQFF. For the CDR3, the DNA is TGCAGCGTTGAAGCTACTTCCAATGAGCAGTTCTTC.

This clonotype was picked up a small number of times. The J gene is TRBJ1-2, the V gene TRBV12-3 or TRBV12-4; TRBD1 is a possible D gene (6 bases). With 1 base removed from V and 8 bases from J, the gap between germline ends came to 11 bases. This CDR3 spans 13 amino acids. DNA of the CDR3: TGTGCCAGCAGTTTAGAGGGGGAGAGAGGCTACACCTTC. Its translation: CASSLEGERGYTF.

This clonotype was picked up a small number of times. The chain employs TRBV6-5 and TRBJ2-1; TRBD1 aligns across 9 bases. This CDR3 has 14 residues. Trimming cost V 7 bases and J 2 bases; bases outside gene matches: 3. Germline-derived CDR1 and CDR2 are MNHEY and SVGAGI. For the CDR3, the DNA is TGTGCCAGCACCCGGGACAGGGCCTACAATGAGCAGTTCTTC. Translated: CASTRDRAYNEQFF.

The rearrangement links TRBV20-1 to TRBJ2-3; TRBD2 aligns across 9 bases. Unmatched junction bases numbered 9, after V lost 0 bases and J lost 8 bases. This CDR3 region has 15 residues. Germline values: CDR1 DFQATT, CDR2 SNEGSKA (reference sequence). CDR3 protein: CSARDRASGMRTQYF. The CDR3 nucleotides read TGCAGTGCTAGAGATAGGGCTAGCGGGATGCGTACGCAGTATTTT.

The chain is built from TRBV2 and TRBJ2-3; D uncertain. The CDR3 spans 15 residues. The V gene lost 3 bases and the J gene lost 0 bases, with 10 bases spanning the gap. Germline V CDR1 and CDR2: SNHLY, FYNNEI. The CDR3 protein is CASSDVVGSTDTQYF. The CDR3 DNA reads TGTGCCAGCAGTGACGTGGTGGGAAGCACAGATACGCAGTATTTT.

This chain connects TRBV29-1 to TRBJ2-1; either TRBD1 or TRBD2 may fit D (7 bases each). V was shortened by 4 bases and J by 5 bases, with 15 bases between the two germline ends. The CDR3 is made up of 14 amino acids. The germline V gene encodes CDR1 SQVTM and CDR2 ANQGSEA. The CDR3 is CSVVQGGGNNEQFF. For the CDR3, the DNA is TGCAGCGTTGTCCAGGGGGGGGGGAACAATGAGCAGTTCTTC.

This clonotype turned up a few times. The chain combines TRBV12-3 or TRBV12-4 with TRBJ2-4; TRBD1 aligns across 8 bases. The last part of the DNA fits TRBJ2-7 better; the J call may be wrong. This CDR3 contains 13 residues. The CDR3 DNA reads TGTGCCAGCAGACGAGGACAGGGTCACGAGCAGTACTTC. Its protein is CASRRGQGHEQYF.

The chain couples TRBV27 to TRBJ2-7, with 10 bases lining up with TRBD1. With V trimmed by 5 bases and J by 2 bases, 3 bases remained unmatched. The V gene's germline CDR1 is MNHEY and CDR2 SMNVEV (reference sequence). CDR3 length: 14 residues. The CDR3 spells CASSIDRGPYEQYF. Written as DNA, the CDR3 is TGTGCCAGCAGTATCGACAGGGGGCCCTACGAGCAGTACTTC.

The chain recombines TRBV4-1 with TRBJ2-5; D unresolved. CDR3 size: 15 residues. In germline, CDR1 is MGHRA, CDR2 YSYEKL. Between the trimmed V and J ends, which lost 1 base and 1 base, there was a span of 10 bases. DNA of the CDR3: TGCGCCAGCAGCCAAGCTCAGGCTCCCCAAGAGACCCAGTACTTC. This encodes CASSQAQAPQETQYF.

This clonotype was counted a few times. The chain links TRBV4-3 to TRBJ2-3; a possible D gene is TRBD2 (5 bases). The germline CDR1 and CDR2 sequences are LGHNA and YSLEER. This CDR3 comprises 14 residues. V lost 0 bases and J 5 bases, leaving 9 bases between the germline ends. CDR3 region: CASSQDSGKDTQYF. The CDR3 DNA is TGCGCCAGCAGCCAAGATTCCGGGAAAGATACGCAGTATTTT.

Note on this clonotype: This clone may be a read error of a much larger clone one base away. J is TRBJ2-1 and V is TRBV20-1; weak D call: TRBD2 (6 bases). The CDR3 length is 11 residues. The germline V gene encodes CDR1 DFQATT and CDR2 SNEGSKA (reference sequence). CDR3 loop: CRAGASDEQFF. The DNA for the CDR3 is TGCAGGGCTGGAGCTAGCGATGAGCAGTTCTTC.

Of note for this clonotype: One end of the junction varies from germline; a read error may be responsible. The V call is TRBV9, the J call TRBJ1-2; D is unclear. The CDR3 loop spans 15 amino acids. Looked up from germline, CDR1 is SGDLS and CDR2 is YYNGEE. The CDR3 loop is CAGSVDEGRNYGYTF. CDR3 in DNA: TGTGCCGGCAGCGTAGACGAAGGGAGGAACTATGGCTACACCTTC.

This clonotype was observed a single time. This chain links TRBV20-1 with TRBJ2-1, with TRBD1 matching over 7 bases. The CDR3 runs to 14 residues. Germline CDR1 and CDR2: DFQATT and SNEGSKA (reference sequence). J was trimmed by 3 bases and V by 1 base; bases with no gene match: 3. Written as DNA, the CDR3 is TGCAGTGCTAGAGGAAGGGACAGCTACAATGAGCAGTTCTTC. Residues: CSARGRDSYNEQFF.

This chain joins TRBV27 and TRBJ2-4; 10 nucleotides align to TRBD1. The DNA end is more similar to TRBJ2-7, so the J call may be wrong. The germline gives CDR1 MNHEY, CDR2 SMNVEV (reference sequence). This CDR3 is 13 amino acids long. The CDR3 region has the DNA TGTGCCAGCAGTTGGGACAGGGGAGCCGAGCAGTACTTC. It yields the protein CASSWDRGAEQYF.

V is TRBV7-2 and J is TRBJ2-3, with TRBD2 matching over 7 bases. The trim removed 6 bases at V and 5 bases at J, leaving 14 bases unmatched. Germline V gene data show CDR1 as SGHTA and CDR2 as FQGNSA. The CDR3 contains 16 residues. CDR3 in DNA: TGTGCCAGCAGTCTAAACCGGGGGGTTTTGGGAGATACGCAGTATTTT. Protein sequence: CASSLNRGVLGDTQYF.

V usage is TRBV12-3 or TRBV12-4 and J usage is TRBJ2-7, with D possibly being TRBD1 (6 bases). Between the trimmed V and J ends, which lost 3 bases and 2 bases, there was a span of 14 bases. CDR3 length: 15 amino acids. The CDR3 loop is CASSLDRGDTYEQYF. The CDR3 coding sequence is TGTGCCAGCAGTTTGGACCGTGGGGACACCTACGAGCAGTACTTC.

Turning to this clonotype: Possible read error: a much larger clone is one base away. The genes are TRBV7-2 and TRBJ2-7; 7 nucleotides line up with TRBD1. CDR3 length equals 13 residues. Per germline, CDR1 SGHTA and CDR2 FQGNSA. Trimming cost V 8 bases and J 3 bases; bases outside gene matches: 7. In DNA form, the CDR3 reads TGTGCCAGCGGCTCGGGACAGCTCTACGAGCAGTACTTC. Its protein is CASGSGQLYEQYF.

This clonotype was detected only a few times. In DNA form, the CDR3 reads TGCAGTCCCGGCGAGCAGTACTTC. Protein: CSPGEQYF. The chain joins TRBV20-1 to TRBJ2-7; no definite D call. The V end lost 8 bases, the J end lost 6 bases, and 5 bases lay between the germline ends. This CDR3 has 8 amino acids. Germline loops: CDR1 DFQATT, CDR2 SNEGSKA (reference sequence).

CDR3 sequence: CASSYSDRGYEQYF. DNA for the CDR3: TGTGCCAGCAGTTACTCCGACAGGGGATACGAGCAGTACTTC. The chain joins TRBV6-5 to TRBJ2-7; 8 bases line up with TRBD1. Germline V gene sequence: CDR1 MNHEY, CDR2 SVGAGI. Trimming cost V 0 bases and J 4 bases; bases outside gene matches: 2. The CDR3 covers 14 residues.

The genes are TRBV7-2 and TRBJ2-6, with TRBD2 as a possible D gene (5 bases). CDR3 length: 15 amino acids. Germline CDR1 reads SGHTA; CDR2 reads FQGNSA. The V end was cut by 5 bases, the J end by 4 bases, with 12 bases between. The CDR3 loop is CASSAQRQGANVLTF. The CDR3 DNA follows: TGTGCCAGCAGCGCCCAGCGGCAAGGGGCCAACGTCCTGACTTTC.

This chain joins TRBV4-2 and TRBJ2-5; D uncertain. Trimming cost V 0 bases and J 5 bases, with 13 bases left between them. The CDR3 is made up of 15 amino acids. Germline CDR1 and CDR2: LGHNA and YNFKEQ. This chain's CDR3 is CASSQEGLDRETQYF. CDR3 nucleotides: TGTGCCAGCAGCCAAGAGGGCCTAGACCGGGAGACCCAGTACTTC.

The V gene is TRBV10-3, the J gene TRBJ2-5; 7 bases are a match to TRBD1. The CDR3 covers 17 residues. Germline-derived CDR1 and CDR2 are ENHRY and SYGVKD. V lost 0 bases, J lost 4 bases, and 11 bases stayed unmatched. The CDR3 loop is CAISESRPGGSVETQYF. CDR3 bases: TGTGCCATCAGTGAGTCGCGACCAGGGGGTTCGGTAGAGACCCAGTACTTC.